Below, one TCR beta chain is given with its context. This table comes from immunoSEQ multiplex PCR, and its TCRdb copy is limited to in-frame clones, with some not included. The sample has 70,000 to 95,000 clones; 85% to 95% are singletons. J gave up 4 bases and V 4 bases, and 15 bases lay outside the gene matches. Germline assignment: CDR1 SGHTA and CDR2 FQGNSA. The CDR3 runs to 19 residues. The data originate from a study of T cell changes during pregnancy in multiple sclerosis. The specimen comprised peripheral blood, sampled after pregnancy. The rearrangement uses TRBV7-2 and TRBJ2-1; TRBD2 matches 11 bases. The TCR comes from a female donor in good health, enrolled as a control in a pregnancy study. The DNA for the CDR3 is TGTGCCAGCAGCTCTGGGGCTAGCGGGAGGCGGAGAACGTACAATGAGCAGTTCTTC. Protein product: CASSSGASGRRRTYNEQFF.